These T cell receptor beta chains were read from a single sample in a study of T cells after posttransplantation cyclophosphamide. Assay used: immunoSEQ multiplex PCR; TCRdb lists only in-frame clones, some missing. This sample has 30,000 to 35,000 clones, each found more than once. Source material: PBMCs. These receptors all come from a woman aged 45-60 years in good health and a related stem cell transplant donor. CDR3s leave out the opening cysteine and the closing phenylalanine or tryptophan. A D gene is named only where the DNA matches it firmly. For some rows the clone size is stated as once, few or many, or as a class when expanded; others skip it.

CDR3,D,V,size
ASTSSGRAGGELF,TRBD2,TRBV6-6,many
ASSKRQGKSYEQY,NA,TRBV11-3,many
ASRIGLQGGYGYT,TRBD1,TRBV6-1,many
ASSVWDGGGGELF,NA,TRBV6-1,many
ASSGTSGMYEQY,TRBD2,TRBV5-1,many
ASSPDRARNTGELF,TRBD1,TRBV19,many
ASSFNRIVHEQY,NA,TRBV28,many
ASSPGQRNEKLF,TRBD1,TRBV18,many
ATGTALLSNQPQH,NA,TRBV15,NA
ASSPTGGQNTEAF,NA,TRBV7-3,many
AIRGLAGGYNEQF,TRBD2,TRBV10-3,many
ASSYTGRRVDEQY,NA,TRBV6-2/TRBV6-3,many
ASSSQGTNEKLF,NA,TRBV5-6,many
AVHTTTYEQY,NA,TRBV6-1,many
ASSLELAGVNEQF,TRBD2,TRBV5-4,many
ASSVGPGAFGEQY,NA,TRBV9,NA
ASSQVVSETQY,NA,TRBV14,few
ASSLAPDRVGTEAF,TRBD1,TRBV5-1,many
ASSFSPRLLNEKLF,NA,TRBV5-6,many
ASRGLGNTEAF,NA,TRBV6-5,many
ASSPGTLYT,NA,TRBV18,many
ASSDRGYEQY,TRBD1,TRBV25-1,many
ASSSGRGGRVYTEAF,NA,TRBV11-2,many
ASSLTQDNQPQH,NA,TRBV28,few
ASSSRGANEQF,NA,TRBV7-7,many
ASVRTSGRPEQF,TRBD2,TRBV7-2,many
AWTGAGVYEQY,NA,TRBV30,NA
ASSPGGSGGNEKLF,NA,TRBV11-2,few
ASSLKATGTGSHTIY,TRBD1,TRBV7-3,many
ASSLAYGGELF,NA,TRBV5-8,many
ASGYSGLLSYEQY,NA,TRBV28,many
ATGGTGPNQPQH,TRBD1,TRBV24-1,NA
ASREGTGAYNEQF,TRBD1,TRBV12-3/TRBV12-4,many
ASSLVGTSGYNEQF,TRBD2,TRBV7-2,many
ASRAGRGGNTGELF,NA,TRBV6-6,many
ASSYLGSSNYGYT,NA,TRBV6-2/TRBV6-3,NA
SVGGSEQY,NA,TRBV29-1,many
ASSQNGGHTEAF,NA,TRBV4-1,many
ASSLTDRVYTGELF,TRBD1,TRBV28,NA
ASSSGSGRSDTQY,TRBD2,TRBV7-9,many